The 27 T cell receptor beta chains below were found in one sample sequenced in a study of blood T cell repertoires in COVID-19. The table came from immunoSEQ multiplex PCR; TCRdb's copy has only in-frame clones and leaves some out. The sample includes 200,000 to 300,000 clones, over 90% seen only once; the top ten take about 0.8%. Sequencing was done on a sample of peripheral blood. These receptors all come from a man between 25 and 39 years old with COVID-19, enrolled during active disease.

This clone was picked up one time. The chain combines TRBV5-4 with TRBJ1-2; D call uncertain. With 1 base removed from V and 8 bases from J, the gap between germline ends came to 15 bases. The CDR3 consists of 14 residues. Germline assignment: CDR1 SGHNT and CDR2 YYREEE (reference sequence). CDR3 nucleotides: TGTGCCAGCAGCTTGTTTTTTTCACTTCGGGGCTACACCTTC. Protein sequence: CASSLFFSLRGYTF.

The chain combines TRBV7-3 with TRBJ2-2; 7 nucleotides align to TRBD2. V lost 5 bases and J lost 4; bases outside the gene matches: 10. This CDR3 spans 16 amino acids. Germline CDR1 and CDR2: SGHTA and FQGTGA. Here the CDR3 DNA reads TGTGCCAGCAGCCCGGCGGGGGTGTCGAGCACCGGGGAGCTGTTTTTT. This encodes CASSPAGVSSTGELFF.

This clone occurred once. The chain couples TRBV11-2 to TRBJ2-3, with 8 bases aligning to TRBD2. The ends lost 4 bases at V and 1 base at J; junction bases unmatched: 13. The CDR3 extends over 18 amino acids. Germline CDR1 reads SGHAT; CDR2 reads FQNNGV. The CDR3 loop is CASSSTVSGVYGTDTQYF. The CDR3 DNA sequence: TGTGCCAGCAGCTCGACTGTTAGCGGGGTATATGGCACAGATACGCAGTATTTT.

The rearrangement joins TRBV29-1 to TRBJ1-1; the match to TRBD1 covers 7 bases. Germline V CDR1 and CDR2: SQVTM, ANQGSEA. With V trimmed by 5 bases and J by 5 bases, 11 bases remained unmatched. CDR3 length: 14 amino acids. The CDR3 nucleotides read TGCAGCGTTAAGGGACAGCGAGCCTCTACTGAAGCTTTCTTT. Translating gives CSVKGQRASTEAFF.

V is TRBV15 and J is TRBJ1-1; D is unresolved. The CDR3 has 14 residues. Germline CDR1 reads LNHNV; CDR2 reads YYDKDF (reference sequence). V gave up 0 bases and J gave up 4 bases, with 9 bases separating them. This CDR3 reads CATSRDKGGTEAFF. CDR3 bases: TGTGCCACCAGCAGAGATAAGGGAGGCACTGAAGCTTTCTTT.

This clone was seen a few times. This chain links TRBV18 with TRBJ2-3; weak D call: TRBD1 (5 bases). This CDR3 is 14 amino acids long. Deletions cut 0 bases from V and 2 bases from J, with 6 bases between. Germline CDR1 and CDR2: KGHSH and LQKENI. CDR3 nucleotide sequence: TGTGCCAGCTCACCACCAGGGGTCACAGATACGCAGTATTTT. It codes for CASSPPGVTDTQYF. The full variable domain, rest sourced from reference TRBV18 and TRBJ2-3, is NAGVMQNPRHLVRRRGQEARLRCSPMKGHSHVYWYRQLPEEGLKFMVYLQKENIIDESGMPKERFSAEFPKEGPSILRIQQVVRGDSAAYFCASSPPGVTDTQYFGPGTRLTVL.

The rearrangement uses TRBV3-1 (or the pseudogene TRBV3-2) and TRBJ2-1; 9 nucleotides agree with TRBD2. V lost 4 bases, J lost 3 bases, and 7 bases stayed unmatched. The CDR3 extends over 16 amino acids. Germline V lookup: CDR1 LGHDT, CDR2 YNNKEL (reference sequence). The CDR3 protein is CASSLLAGDIYNEQFF. CDR3 sequence (DNA): TGTGCCAGCAGCCTGTTAGCGGGGGACATCTACAATGAGCAGTTCTTC.

The chain is built from TRBV5-1 and TRBJ1-1; D ambiguous. Germline V gene lookup returns CDR1 SGHRS and CDR2 YFSETQ. V lost 1 base, J lost 6 bases, and 10 bases lay in between. This CDR3 is built from 13 residues. In DNA form, the CDR3 reads TGCGCCAGCAGCTTGAACGGGGTCGCTGAAGCTTTCTTT. Its protein is CASSLNGVAEAFF.

This chain joins TRBV18 and TRBJ2-5; TRBD2 aligns across 10 bases. CDR3 length: 16 residues. Germline V gene lookup returns CDR1 KGHSH and CDR2 LQKENI. The V and J ends lost 4 bases and 2 bases, in that order; junction bases with no gene match: 7. CDR3 in DNA: TGTGCCAGCTCACGGGGAACTAGCGGGGCACAAGAGACCCAGTACTTC. Its protein product is CASSRGTSGAQETQYF.

The gene calls are TRBV6-6 and TRBJ1-5; D might be TRBD1 (6 bases). CDR1 MNHNY and CDR2 SVGAGI come from the germline V gene (reference sequence). The CDR3 length is 16 residues. Trimming shortened V by 0 bases and J by 4 bases, and 13 bases separated the two germline ends. The CDR3: CASSYSPGGRNQPQHF. CDR3 bases: TGTGCCAGCAGTTACTCCCCGGGGGGCCGAAATCAGCCCCAGCATTTT.

The genes are TRBV24-1 and TRBJ2-3; 7 nucleotides line up with TRBD1. The CDR3 consists of 16 residues. Losses at the gene ends were 3 bases for V and 0 bases for J; bases not matched to a gene: 5. From germline, CDR1 is KGHDR and CDR2 SFDVKD. CDR3 DNA: TGTGCCACCAGTGATGCATCGGGACAGAGCACAGATACGCAGTATTTT. This codes for CATSDASGQSTDTQYF.

This clone turned up a few times. The chain uses TRBV10-1 and TRBJ2-2; the D gene is possibly TRBD1 (6 bases). V was pared by 6 bases and J by 4 bases, with 9 bases between. Germline V gene lookup returns CDR1 WNHNN and CDR2 SYGVQD (reference sequence). The CDR3 runs 13 residues. The CDR3 DNA is TGCGCCAGCAGGGACAGAATCACCGGGGAGCTGTTTTTT. Protein product: CASRDRITGELFF.

V usage is TRBV15 and J usage is TRBJ2-1, with TRBD2 as a possible D gene (5 bases). Germline-derived CDR1 and CDR2 are LNHNV and YYDKDF (reference sequence). There are 12 residues in the CDR3. V was trimmed by 3 bases and J by 12 bases, leaving 12 bases between them. CDR3 sequence: CATSRKDGVQFF. Here the CDR3 DNA reads TGTGCCACCAGCAGGAAGGACGGGGTGCAGTTCTTC. Together with reference TRBV15 and TRBJ2-1, the CDR3 gives the full variable domain: DAMVIQNPRYQVTQFGKPVTLSCSQTLNHNVMYWYQQKSSQAPKLLFHYYDKDFNNEADTPDNFQSRRPNTSFCFLDIRSPGLGDTAMYLCATSRKDGVQFFGPGTRLTVL.

This chain uses TRBV7-6 with TRBJ2-1; 11 positions match TRBD1. The ends lost 0 bases at V and 7 bases at J; junction bases unmatched: 5. From germline, CDR1 is SGHVS and CDR2 FNYEAQ. This CDR3 spans 16 amino acids. CDR3 nucleotides: TGTGCCAGCAGCTTAGCGAGGACAGGGGGCAGGAATGAGCAGTTCTTC. Protein: CASSLARTGGRNEQFF. Combining the CDR3 with reference TRBV7-6 and TRBJ2-1 gives the whole variable domain GAGVSQSPRYKVTKRGQDVALRCDPISGHVSLYWYRQALGQGPEFLTYFNYEAQQDKSGLPNDRFSAERPEGSISTLTIQRTEQRDSAMYRCASSLARTGGRNEQFFGPGTRLTVL.

The rearrangement uses TRBV2 and TRBJ1-5; TRBD1 might be the D (5 bases). Deletions cut 6 bases from V and 0 bases from J, with 15 bases between. Germline loops: CDR1 SNHLY, CDR2 FYNNEI. The CDR3 sequence is 16 residues long. CDR3 amino acids: CASRDGGADSNQPQHF. The CDR3, as DNA: TGTGCCAGCAGAGACGGGGGAGCAGATAGCAATCAGCCCCAGCATTTT.

This chain connects TRBV6-1 to TRBJ2-5, with D possibly being TRBD1 (5 bases). The CDR3 extends over 14 amino acids. Looked up from germline, CDR1 is MNHNS and CDR2 is SASEGT. Trimming pared 3 bases from V and 7 bases from J, leaving 15 bases between. This CDR3 reads CASSEVQGRGTQYF. CDR3 DNA: TGTGCCAGCAGTGAGGTCCAGGGTCGAGGGACCCAGTACTTC.

V gene TRBV19 combines with J gene TRBJ1-4, with D maybe TRBD1 (6 bases). Germline loops: CDR1 LNHDA, CDR2 SQIVND (reference sequence). Trimming removed 4 bases at V and 4 bases at J, with 13 bases between. This CDR3 is built from 15 residues. The CDR3 reads CASSTMTGYNEKLFF. The CDR3 DNA reads as TGTGCCAGTAGTACCATGACAGGATATAATGAAAAACTGTTTTTT. Full variable domain (rest looked up from reference TRBV19 and TRBJ1-4): DGGITQSPKYLFRKEGQNVTLSCEQNLNHDAMYWYRQDPGQGLRLIYYSQIVNDFQKGDIAEGYSVSREKKESFPLTVTSAQKNPTAFYLCASSTMTGYNEKLFFGSGTQLSVL.

The genes are TRBV4-1 and TRBJ1-1; 7 bases match TRBD1. The CDR3 has 15 amino acids. The J segment lost 4 bases and the V segment lost 0 bases, leaving 5 bases of the junction unmatched. CDR1 and CDR2 (germline): MGHRA, YSYEKL. CDR3 sequence (DNA): TGCGCCAGCAGCCAAGATGTCCACAGGGGCACTGAAGCTTTCTTT. This gives the protein CASSQDVHRGTEAFF.

The gene calls are TRBV7-3 and TRBJ1-6; no firm D call. The CDR3 is 15 amino acids. V dropped 5 bases and J dropped 3 bases, with 11 bases sitting between them. The germline V gene encodes CDR1 SGHTA and CDR2 FQGTGA. CDR3 loop: CASSPNSDYNSPLHF. DNA of the CDR3: TGTGCCAGCAGCCCCAACAGTGACTATAATTCACCCCTCCACTTT.

This clone was seen only once. The rearrangement links TRBV6-5 to TRBJ2-1, with 13 bases lining up with TRBD2. The CDR3 runs 15 residues. The trim removed 6 bases at V and 8 bases at J, leaving 7 bases unmatched. Germline lookup yields CDR1 MNHEY and CDR2 SVGAGI. CDR3 sequence: CASSRLAGGVDEQFF. The CDR3 coding sequence is TGTGCCAGCAGCCGACTAGCGGGGGGTGTCGATGAGCAGTTCTTC.

This chain uses TRBV10-3 with TRBJ2-1, with D maybe TRBD1 (5 bases). Trimming removed 4 bases from V and 0 bases from J, with 13 bases in between. The CDR3 spans 16 residues. Per germline, CDR1 ENHRY and CDR2 SYGVKD. This CDR3 reads CAISGQSRDSYNEQFF. The CDR3 DNA sequence: TGTGCCATCAGTGGTCAGAGCAGGGACTCCTACAATGAGCAGTTCTTC.

The V gene is TRBV5-1, the J gene TRBJ1-2; possible D gene TRBD1, 5 bases. V was shortened by 4 bases and J by 4 bases, with 17 bases between the two germline ends. The CDR3 has 15 amino acids. CDR1 is SGHRS and CDR2 is YFSETQ in the germline V gene. For the CDR3, the DNA is TGCGCCAGCAGCGACCAGGGAGGCAACTTCTATGGCTACACCTTC. Encoded protein: CASSDQGGNFYGYTF.

The V and J genes are TRBV5-6 and TRBJ2-2, with D perhaps matching TRBD2 (5 bases). The CDR3 is 16 amino acids. V was clipped by 0 bases and J by 4 bases, with 13 bases between them. Per germline, CDR1 SGHDT and CDR2 YYEEEE. This chain's CDR3 is CASSLGGPTFTGELFF. In nucleotides, the CDR3 is TGTGCCAGCAGCTTGGGCGGGCCCACCTTCACCGGGGAGCTGTTTTTT.

The chain is built from TRBV12-3 or TRBV12-4 and TRBJ2-3; D might be TRBD2 (5 bases). There are 13 residues in the CDR3. The ends were cut back, 9 bases at V and 3 bases at J, with 13 bases in the middle. CDR3 bases: TGTGCCAGTCAACCCGGGGTAACAGATACGCAGTATTTT. Protein: CASQPGVTDTQYF.

The chain links TRBV21-1 to TRBJ2-2; the table gives TRBD1 as D, unverified against the DNA. TRBV21-1 is noted as a pseudogene. The CDR3 totals 19 residues. The CDR3, as DNA: TGTGCCAGCAGCAAATCCCCAAAAGGGCCACAGGGCGACACCGGGGAGCTGTTTTTT. It codes for CASSKSPKGPQGDTGELFF.

The table lists this clone with a count of one. The CDR3 bases are TGTGCCAGCAGGGCTACTGAAGCTTTCTTT. Translating gives CASRATEAFF. The rearrangement uses TRBV28 and TRBJ1-1; no definite D call. This CDR3 spans 10 amino acids. From germline, CDR1 is MDHEN and CDR2 SYDVKM. Deletions cut 6 bases from V and 5 bases from J, with 4 bases between.

This clone was observed once. The chain carries TRBV19 and TRBJ2-7; 7 nucleotides align to TRBD2. V lost 3 bases and J lost 5; bases outside the gene matches: 13. The CDR3 is 16 amino acids. CDR1 LNHDA and CDR2 SQIVND come from the germline V gene (reference sequence). For the CDR3, the DNA is TGTGCCAGTAGTATCCCACGGCCGGGGGGTTGGAACGAGCAGTACTTC. Residues: CASSIPRPGGWNEQYF.